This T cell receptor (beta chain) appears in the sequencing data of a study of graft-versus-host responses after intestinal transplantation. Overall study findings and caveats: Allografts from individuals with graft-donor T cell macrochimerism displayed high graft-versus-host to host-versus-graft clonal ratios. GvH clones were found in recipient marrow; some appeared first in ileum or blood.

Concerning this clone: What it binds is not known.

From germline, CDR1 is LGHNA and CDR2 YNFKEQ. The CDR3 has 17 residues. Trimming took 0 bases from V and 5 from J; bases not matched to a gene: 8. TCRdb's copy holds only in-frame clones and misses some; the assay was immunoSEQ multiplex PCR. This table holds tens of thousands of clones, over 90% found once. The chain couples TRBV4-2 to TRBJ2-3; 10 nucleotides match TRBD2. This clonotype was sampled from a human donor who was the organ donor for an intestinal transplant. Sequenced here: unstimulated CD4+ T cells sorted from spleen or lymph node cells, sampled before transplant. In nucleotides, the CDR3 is TGTGCCAGCAGCCAAGACCAAACTAGCGGGATCTTAGATACGCAGTATTTT. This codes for CASSQDQTSGILDTQYF.